This entry concerns a single T cell receptor beta chain. What antigen it recognizes has not been identified. No quality values exist for individual bases; no much larger clone is one base distant. The record originates from a study of shared clonotypes between healthy human individuals (dated by TCRdb to the early 2020s). For the study in its entirety: Two women and three men aged 18 to 49 years were included in the cohort. For each donor, CD4 naive and CD4 memory were each given three plates, CD8 naive was given two plates, and CD8 memory was given one plate. To estimate repertoire size and how much clonotypes are shared between individuals, the study performed deep sequencing of blood TCR repertoires from a few healthy adults. To increase sequencing depth and limit assay-specific biases, TCR repertoire library preparation and sequencing were carried out by different laboratories using diverse techniques. Leukapheresis yielded between about 0.94 and 9.5 billion PBMCs per donor.

Healthy HIV-negative adults with no recently reported acute infections or vaccinations were included as donors. Every donor was a Caucasian adult living in Nashville, Tennessee, USA. CD8 memory samples combined magnetically selected CD45RO+ cells with CCR7-negative CD45RA+ effector memory (TemRA) cells. Blood was collected by leukapheresis, and PBMCs were isolated by Ficoll-Histopaque density gradient centrifugation and then cryopreserved in liquid nitrogen vapor phase. Analytical flow cytometry was used to check the purity and quantity of every magnetically sorted T cell population. Genomic DNA was isolated from every sorted fraction and measured by UV absorbance on a Nanodrop 2000c. Using the deep immunoSEQ assay, multiplex PCR amplified TCR CDR3 regions from genomic DNA. For each cell subset, the extracted genomic DNA was distributed evenly across all wells of several immunoSEQ 96-well plates, and each plate served as one replicate. For sorted subsets, each replicate PCR was loaded with approximately 190 ng genomic DNA, equivalent to about 30,000 T cell genomes. Purified libraries were measured with a Qubit 3.0 fluorometer, size-checked on a Bioanalyzer 2100, and measured again with the KAPA Library Quantification kit. Every immunoSEQ 96-well plate was sequenced on a dedicated single-read 150-cycle Illumina NextSeq 550 flow cell. The original pipeline was this. Because the immunoSEQ output held only junctional sequences and lacked quality scores, the filtering could not match the filtering applied to full-length reads. Sequences were annotated with PyIR, a Python wrapper for IgBLAST v1.9, and V/J genes and CDR3 were assigned using IMGT germline references. Reads with weak V/J assignments (E-value above 1e-6), missing CDR3, stop codons, out-of-frame junctions, or ambiguous translated residues were removed. V3J clonotypes were defined as sequences sharing an identical inferred V gene, J gene, and CDR3 amino acid sequence. To compute the percentage overlap between repertoires, the number of shared unique clonotypes was divided by the size of the smaller repertoire. Richness of each repertoire was evaluated using RTK rarefaction, the Chao1 estimator, and Recon v2.1 estimates of unobserved clonotypes. For all TCRbeta clonotypes obtained by the gDNA method from four donors, generation probabilities were computed with OLGA. TCRdb's version of the immuneACCESS table is confined to in-frame rearrangements and falls short of the full clone set. An unresolved V gene accounts for under half of the shortfall where checked; the remainder is of unknown origin. V and J calls and clone size are as listed in that table; D and trimming were resolved from the DNA. For this sample there are approximately 350,000 clones; approximately 96% appear just once. The ten largest clones take up less than 0.35% of the sample.

CDR1 and CDR2, per the germline V gene, are SGDLS and YYNGEE. Relative to germline, V is missing 0 bases and J is missing 3 bases, with 5 bases of the junction outside any gene match. The CDR3 spans 16 residues, from the cysteine through the phenylalanine. The retained sequence is limited to the CDR3, 48 bases, with the frame set at the first base. Findings and caveats that apply to the study as a whole: Clonotypes shared by all four sorted-subset donors showed higher generation probabilities than non-shared clonotypes. The genetic and exposure-history diversity represented was limited by the small number of donors. Across a few donors, 5% to 6% of naive CD4, approximately 3.6% of naive CD8, 2.3% of memory CD4, and roughly 0.41% of memory CD8 clonotypes were shared. Rarefaction of sorted-subset datasets indicated incomplete sequencing despite the large sequencing depth. Based on pairwise subsampling, the degree of clonotype sharing among donors was expected to be affected by sequencing depth. Sampling was restricted to blood, and TCR repertoires in tissues likely differ from the TCR repertoires found in blood. Larger estimated clonotype richness was generally found for naive subsets than for memory subsets.

This receptor was obtained from a man aged 25-45 years in good health. The sequenced sample consisted of memory CD8+ T cells sorted from blood. Explained via the paper, the cell subset or site label denotes: CD45RO+ cells pooled with CCR7-negative TemRA cells. Recombination connected TRBV9 to TRBJ1-3, and TRBD1 matches 8 of the central bases. The sequenced DNA: TGTGCCAGCAGCGTAGTGTCAGGGGGCTTTGGAAACACCATATATTTT. It encodes CASSVVSGGFGNTIYF. Full variable domain (CDR3 extended with the reference TRBV9 and TRBJ1-3 proteins): DSGVTQTPKHLITATGQRVTLRCSPRSGDLSVYWYQQSLDQGLQFLIQYYNGEERAKGNILERFSAQQFPDLHSELNLSSLELGDSALYFCASSVVSGGFGNTIYFGEGSWLTVV.